The source of this TCR beta chain is a study of shared clonotypes between healthy human individuals. The germline V gene encodes CDR1 SGDLS and CDR2 YYNGEE. V was clipped by 0 bases and J by 6 bases, with 15 bases between them. The CDR3 length is 16 residues. Assay used: immunoSEQ multiplex PCR; TCRdb lists only in-frame clones, some missing. The sample shows roughly 1,600,000 clones, 97% to 99% of them seen only once. The V and J genes are TRBV9 and TRBJ2-2; D unclear. The specimen sequenced was naive CD4+ T cells sorted from blood. Sample subset: CD45RA+ positively selected. The clonotype originates from a man in his thirties or forties in good health. The DNA for the CDR3 is TGTGCCAGCAGCGTAGACGTAAGGGTCCTGGCCGGGGAGCTGTTTTTT. It specifies CASSVDVRVLAGELFF.